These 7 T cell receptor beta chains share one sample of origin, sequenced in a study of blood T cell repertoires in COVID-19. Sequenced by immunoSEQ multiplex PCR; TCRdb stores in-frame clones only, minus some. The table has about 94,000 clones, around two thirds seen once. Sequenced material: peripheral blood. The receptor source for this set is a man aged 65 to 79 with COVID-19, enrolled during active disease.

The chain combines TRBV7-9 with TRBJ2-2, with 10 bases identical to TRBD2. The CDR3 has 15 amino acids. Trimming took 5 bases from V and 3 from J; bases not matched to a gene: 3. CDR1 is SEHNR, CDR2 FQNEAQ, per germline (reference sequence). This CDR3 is CASSLLAGDTGELFF. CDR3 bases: TGTGCCAGCAGCCTTCTAGCGGGAGACACCGGGGAGCTGTTTTTT.

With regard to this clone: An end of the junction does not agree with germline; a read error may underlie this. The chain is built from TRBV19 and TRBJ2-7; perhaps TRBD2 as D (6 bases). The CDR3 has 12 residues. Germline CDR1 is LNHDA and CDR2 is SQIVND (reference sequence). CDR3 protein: CASSHEGGVKNF. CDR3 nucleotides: TGTGCCAGTAGTCACGAGGGAGGCGTAAAAAACTTC.

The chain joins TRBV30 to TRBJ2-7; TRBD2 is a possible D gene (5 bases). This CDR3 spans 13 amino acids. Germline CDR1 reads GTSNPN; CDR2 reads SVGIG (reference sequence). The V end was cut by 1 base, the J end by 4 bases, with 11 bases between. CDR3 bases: TGTGCCTGGAGTGCAGCGGCGAGTTACGAGCAGTACTTC. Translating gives CAWSAAASYEQYF.

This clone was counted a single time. CDR3 sequence reads: CASSLQRGDNEQFF. The CDR3 DNA reads TGTGCCAGCAGCCTCCAGCGGGGGGACAATGAGCAGTTCTTC. The chain carries TRBV7-2 and TRBJ2-1; 9 positions match TRBD2. V shed 5 bases and J 5 bases; nucleotides not matched to a gene: 4. The CDR3 runs to 14 residues. Germline values: CDR1 SGHTA, CDR2 FQGNSA.

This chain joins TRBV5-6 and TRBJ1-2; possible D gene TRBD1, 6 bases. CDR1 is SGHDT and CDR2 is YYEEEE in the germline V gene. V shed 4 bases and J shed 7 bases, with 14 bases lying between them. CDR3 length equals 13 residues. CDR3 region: CASSGWGLGGYTF. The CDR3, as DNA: TGTGCCAGCAGCGGCTGGGGGCTGGGTGGCTACACCTTC.

The CDR3 spells CASSLAPSGLSSYNEQFF. In nucleotides, the CDR3 is TGCGCCAGCAGCTTGGCCCCTAGCGGGCTCAGCTCCTACAATGAGCAGTTCTTC. The genes are TRBV5-1 and TRBJ2-1; 8 bases fit TRBD2. In germline, CDR1 is SGHRS, CDR2 YFSETQ. The CDR3 length is 18 residues. J was trimmed by 0 bases and V by 0 bases; bases with no gene match: 8.

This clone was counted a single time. CDR3 in amino acids: CATSPDSQSSTDTQYF. CDR3 nucleotides: TGTGCCACCAGCCCCGACAGTCAGTCCAGCACAGATACGCAGTATTTT. The chain links TRBV15 to TRBJ2-3; maybe TRBD1 (5 bases). The CDR3 is 16 residues long. The V end lost 5 bases, the J end lost 0 bases, and 15 bases lay between the germline ends. Germline V gene lookup returns CDR1 LNHNV and CDR2 YYDKDF (reference sequence).